This T cell receptor beta chain was recovered during a study of control samples from healthy donors and cancer patients. Profiled with immunoSEQ multiplex PCR; TCRdb holds only in-frame clones, not every one. The sample lists roughly 20,000 clones, 84% seen once, with roughly 24% in the top ten. The junction had 10 bases not matched to a gene; V was cut back by 4 bases and J by 15 bases. Germline CDR1 is SNHLY and CDR2 is FYNNEI. CDR3 length equals 15 residues. The sequencing input was PBMCs. This clonotype was sampled from a man aged 60-69 years with colorectal cancer. The chain links TRBV2 to TRBJ2-1, with TRBD2 matching over 15 bases. The DNA for the CDR3 is TGTGCCAGCAGTGGCGGACTAGCGGGGGGGCAACGGGTGTTCTTC. Protein product: CASSGGLAGGQRVFF.